This T cell receptor (beta chain) was retrieved from a study of cytomegalovirus exposure and HLA in healthy donors. Study-wide results and limits: Trimming of TCR beta V- and J-genes showed a link, identified in a later analysis, to a missense DCLRE1C variant. In an earlier analysis, in 620 or so donors, most V segments appeared productive either ~87% or ~30% of the time.

Use of 60 Vbeta and 13 Jbeta primers characterized the PCR. This table comes from immunoSEQ multiplex PCR, and its TCRdb copy is limited to in-frame clones, with some not included. The sample holds fewer than 250,000 clones, around four fifths seen once. Germline lookup yields CDR1 ENHRY and CDR2 SYGVKD. Trimming took 3 bases from V and 3 from J, leaving 8 bases between them. The length of the CDR3 is 13 residues. Details on this clone: The antigen remains unidentified.

The chain combines TRBV10-3 with TRBJ1-1; TRBD1 is a possible D gene (6 bases). The sequenced sample consisted of PBMCs. The TCR originated in a woman between 50 and 59 years old in good health and CMV-seropositive. The CDR3 spells CAISDEGDTEAFF. CDR3 DNA: TGTGCCATCAGTGACGAGGGGGACACTGAAGCTTTCTTT.